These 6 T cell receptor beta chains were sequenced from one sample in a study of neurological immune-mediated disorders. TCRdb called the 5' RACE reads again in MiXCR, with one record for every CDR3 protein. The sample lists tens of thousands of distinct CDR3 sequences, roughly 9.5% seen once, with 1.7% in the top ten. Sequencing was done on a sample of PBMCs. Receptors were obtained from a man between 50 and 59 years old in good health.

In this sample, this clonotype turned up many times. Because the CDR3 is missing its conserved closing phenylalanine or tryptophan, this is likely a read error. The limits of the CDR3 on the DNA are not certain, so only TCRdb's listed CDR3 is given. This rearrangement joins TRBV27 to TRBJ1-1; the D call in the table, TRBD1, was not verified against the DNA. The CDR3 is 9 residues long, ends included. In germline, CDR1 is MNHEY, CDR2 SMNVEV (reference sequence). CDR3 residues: CASSYHRGL.

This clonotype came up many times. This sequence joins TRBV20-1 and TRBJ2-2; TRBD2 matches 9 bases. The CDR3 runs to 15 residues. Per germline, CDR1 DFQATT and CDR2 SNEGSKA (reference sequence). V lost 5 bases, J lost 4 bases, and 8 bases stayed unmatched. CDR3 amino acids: CSAEAGTSPTGELFF. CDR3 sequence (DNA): TGCAGTGCTGAGGCCGGGACTAGCCCCACCGGGGAGCTGTTTTTT.

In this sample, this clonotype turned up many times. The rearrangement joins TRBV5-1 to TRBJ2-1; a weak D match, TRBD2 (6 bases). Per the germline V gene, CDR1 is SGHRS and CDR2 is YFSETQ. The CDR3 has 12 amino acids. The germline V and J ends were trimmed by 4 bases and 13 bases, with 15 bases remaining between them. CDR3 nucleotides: TGCGCCAGCAGCGCGGGGACTGCGTATCAGTTCTTC. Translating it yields CASSAGTAYQFF. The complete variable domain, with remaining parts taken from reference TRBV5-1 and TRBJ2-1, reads KAGVTQTPRYLIKTRGQQVTLSCSPISGHRSVSWYQQTPGQGLQFLFEYFSETQRNKGNFPGRFSGRQFSNSRSEMNVSTLELGDSALYLCASSAGTAYQFFGPGTRLTVL.

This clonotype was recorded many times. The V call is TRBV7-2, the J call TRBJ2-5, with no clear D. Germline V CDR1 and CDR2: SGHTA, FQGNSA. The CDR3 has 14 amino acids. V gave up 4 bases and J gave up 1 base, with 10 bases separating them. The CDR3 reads CASSYQASQETQYF. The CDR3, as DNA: TGTGCCAGCAGCTACCAGGCTAGCCAAGAGACCCAGTACTTC. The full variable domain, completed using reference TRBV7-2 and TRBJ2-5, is GAGVSQSPSNKVTEKGKDVELRCDPISGHTALYWYRQSLGQGLEFLIYFQGNSAPDKSGLPSDRFSAERTGGSVSTLTIQRTQQEDSAVYLCASSYQASQETQYFGPGTRLLVL.

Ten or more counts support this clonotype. DNA of the CDR3: TGTGCCAGCACCTTGACAGGGCAGAACACTGAAGCTTTCTTT. The encoded protein is CASTLTGQNTEAFF. The chain joins TRBV6-1 to TRBJ1-1; 7 bases are a match to TRBD1. Trimming removed 7 bases from V and 1 base from J; junction bases left unmatched: 6. Per the germline V gene, CDR1 is MNHNS and CDR2 is SASEGT. CDR3 size: 14 residues.

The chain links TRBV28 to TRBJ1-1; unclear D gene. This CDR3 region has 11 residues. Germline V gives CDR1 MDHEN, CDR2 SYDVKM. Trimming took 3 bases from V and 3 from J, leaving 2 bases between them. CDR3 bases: TGTGCCAGCAGTTTCTACACTGAAGCTTTCTTT. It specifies CASSFYTEAFF.